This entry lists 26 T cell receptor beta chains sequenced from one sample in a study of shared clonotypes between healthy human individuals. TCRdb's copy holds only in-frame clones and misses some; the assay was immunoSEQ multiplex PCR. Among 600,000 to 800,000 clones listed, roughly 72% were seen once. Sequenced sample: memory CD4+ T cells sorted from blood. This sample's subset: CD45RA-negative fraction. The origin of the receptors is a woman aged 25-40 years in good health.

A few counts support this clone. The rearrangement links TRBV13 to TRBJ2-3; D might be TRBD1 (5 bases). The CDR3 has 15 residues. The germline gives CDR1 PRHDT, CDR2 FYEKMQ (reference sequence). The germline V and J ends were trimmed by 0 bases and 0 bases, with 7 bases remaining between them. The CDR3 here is CASSLGTASTDTQYF. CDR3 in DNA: TGTGCCAGCAGCTTAGGGACAGCTAGCACAGATACGCAGTATTTT. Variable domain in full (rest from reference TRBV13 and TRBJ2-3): AAGVIQSPRHLIKEKRETATLKCYPIPRHDTVYWYQQGPGQDPQFLISFYEKMQSDKGSIPDRFSAQQFSDYHSELNMSSLELGDSALYFCASSLGTASTDTQYFGPGTRLTVL.

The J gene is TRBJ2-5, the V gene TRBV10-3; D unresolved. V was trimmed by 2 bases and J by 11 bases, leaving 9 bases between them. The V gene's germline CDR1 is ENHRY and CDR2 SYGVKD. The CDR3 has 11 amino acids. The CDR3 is CAISELAKQYF. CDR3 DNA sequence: TGTGCCATCAGTGAGCTCGCTAAGCAGTACTTC.

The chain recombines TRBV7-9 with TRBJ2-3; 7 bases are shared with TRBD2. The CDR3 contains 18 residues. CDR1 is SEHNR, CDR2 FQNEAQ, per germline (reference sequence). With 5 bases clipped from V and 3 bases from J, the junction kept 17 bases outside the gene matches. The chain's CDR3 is CASSLFFGEGSRTDTQYF. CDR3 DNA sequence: TGTGCCAGCAGCCTCTTTTTTGGGGAGGGATCTAGGACAGATACGCAGTATTTT.

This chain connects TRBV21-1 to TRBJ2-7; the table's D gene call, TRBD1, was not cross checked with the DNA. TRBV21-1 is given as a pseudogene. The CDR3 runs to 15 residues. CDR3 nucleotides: TGTGCCAGCAGCAACGCACAGGCTTACCTTCGCGAGCAGTACTTC. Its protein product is CASSNAQAYLREQYF.

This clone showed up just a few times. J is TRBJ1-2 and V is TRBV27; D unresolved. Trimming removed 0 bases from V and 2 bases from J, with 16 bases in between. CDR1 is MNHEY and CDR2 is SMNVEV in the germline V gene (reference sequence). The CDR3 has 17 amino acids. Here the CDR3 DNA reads TGTGCCAGCAGTTTATCAGGCTATCTGCCCTTAAACTATGGCTACACCTTC. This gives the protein CASSLSGYLPLNYGYTF.

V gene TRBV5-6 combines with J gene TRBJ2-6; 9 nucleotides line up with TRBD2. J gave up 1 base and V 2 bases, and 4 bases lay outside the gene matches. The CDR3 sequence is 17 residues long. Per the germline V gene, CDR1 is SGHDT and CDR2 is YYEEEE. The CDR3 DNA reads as TGTGCCAGCAGCTTCCTAGCGGGATCGTCTGGGGCCAACGTCCTGACTTTC. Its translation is CASSFLAGSSGANVLTF.

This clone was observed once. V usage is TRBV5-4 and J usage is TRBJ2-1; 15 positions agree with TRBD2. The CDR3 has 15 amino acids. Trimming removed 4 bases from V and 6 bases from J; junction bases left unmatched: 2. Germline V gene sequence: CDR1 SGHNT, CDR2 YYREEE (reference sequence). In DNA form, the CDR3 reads TGTGCCAGCAGCCGGACTAGCGGGAGGGTCAATGAGCAGTTCTTC. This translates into CASSRTSGRVNEQFF. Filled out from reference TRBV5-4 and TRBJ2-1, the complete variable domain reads ETGVTQSPTHLIKTRGQQVTLRCSSQSGHNTVSWYQQALGQGPQFIFQYYREEENGRGNFPPRFSGLQFPNYSSELNVNALELDDSALYLCASSRTSGRVNEQFFGPGTRLTVL.

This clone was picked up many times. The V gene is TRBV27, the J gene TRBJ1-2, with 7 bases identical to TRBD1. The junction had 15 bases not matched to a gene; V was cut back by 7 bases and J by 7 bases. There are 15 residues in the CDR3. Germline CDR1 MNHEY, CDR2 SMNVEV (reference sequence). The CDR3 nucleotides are TGTGCCAGCACCGCACAGGCAGGGGGGACTACTGGCTACACCTTC. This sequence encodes CASTAQAGGTTGYTF.

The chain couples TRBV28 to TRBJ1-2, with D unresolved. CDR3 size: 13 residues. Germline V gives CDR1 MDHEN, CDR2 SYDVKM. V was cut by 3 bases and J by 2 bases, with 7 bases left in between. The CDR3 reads CASSFGGNYGYTF. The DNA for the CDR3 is TGTGCCAGCAGTTTTGGAGGGAACTATGGCTACACCTTC.

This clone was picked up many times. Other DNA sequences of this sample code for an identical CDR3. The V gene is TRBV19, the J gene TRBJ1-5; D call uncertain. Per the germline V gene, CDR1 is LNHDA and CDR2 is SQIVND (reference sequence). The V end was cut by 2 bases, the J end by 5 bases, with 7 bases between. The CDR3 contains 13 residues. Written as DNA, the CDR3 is TGTGCCAGTAGTATACAGGTTGATCAGCCCCAGCATTTT. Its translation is CASSIQVDQPQHF.

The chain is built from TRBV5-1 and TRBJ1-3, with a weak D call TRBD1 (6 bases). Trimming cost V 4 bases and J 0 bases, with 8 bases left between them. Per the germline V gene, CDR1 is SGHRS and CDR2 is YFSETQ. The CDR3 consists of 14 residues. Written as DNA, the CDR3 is TGCGCCAGCAGCGGGGACATCTCTGGAAACACCATATATTTT. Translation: CASSGDISGNTIYF.

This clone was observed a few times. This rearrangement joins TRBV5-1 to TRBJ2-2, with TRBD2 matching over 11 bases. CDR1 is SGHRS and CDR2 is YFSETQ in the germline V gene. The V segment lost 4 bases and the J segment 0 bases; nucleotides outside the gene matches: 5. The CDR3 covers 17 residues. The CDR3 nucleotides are TGCGCCAGCAGCGGGACTAGCGGAATCGCGAACACCGGGGAGCTGTTTTTT. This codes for CASSGTSGIANTGELFF.

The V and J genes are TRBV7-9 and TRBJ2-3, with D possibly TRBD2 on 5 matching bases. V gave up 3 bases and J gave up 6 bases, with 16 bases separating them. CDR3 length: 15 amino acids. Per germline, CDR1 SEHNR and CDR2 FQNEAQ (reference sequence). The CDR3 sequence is CASSLSGFPRDTQYF. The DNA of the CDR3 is TGTGCCAGCAGCTTGTCGGGGTTCCCAAGGGATACGCAGTATTTT. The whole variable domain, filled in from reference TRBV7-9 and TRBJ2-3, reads DTGVSQNPRHKITKRGQNVTFRCDPISEHNRLYWYRQTLGQGPEFLTYFQNEAQLEKSRLLSDRFSAERPKGSFSTLEIQRTEQGDSAMYLCASSLSGFPRDTQYFGPGTRLTVL.

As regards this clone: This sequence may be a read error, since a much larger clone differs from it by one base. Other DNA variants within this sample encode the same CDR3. CDR3 region: CASSLDYQPQHF. The CDR3 bases are TGTGCCAGCAGCTTAGACTATCAGCCCCAGCATTTT. The V and J genes are TRBV7-9 and TRBJ1-5; D not resolved. The CDR3 runs to 12 residues. CDR1 SEHNR and CDR2 FQNEAQ come from the germline V gene (reference sequence). V was trimmed by 1 base and J by 5 bases, leaving 3 bases between them.

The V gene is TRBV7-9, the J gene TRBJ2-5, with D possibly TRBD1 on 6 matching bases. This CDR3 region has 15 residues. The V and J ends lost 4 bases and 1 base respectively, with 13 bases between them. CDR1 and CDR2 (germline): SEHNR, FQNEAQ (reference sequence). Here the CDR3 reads CASSSLNRVQETQYF. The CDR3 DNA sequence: TGTGCCAGCAGCTCCCTTAACAGGGTCCAAGAGACCCAGTACTTC.

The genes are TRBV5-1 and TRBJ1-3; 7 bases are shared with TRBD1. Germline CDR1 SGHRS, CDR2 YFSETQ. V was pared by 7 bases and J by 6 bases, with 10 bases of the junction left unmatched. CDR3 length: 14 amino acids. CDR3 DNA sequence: TGCGCCAGCGCACCTGGGACAGAACAAAACACCATATATTTT. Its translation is CASAPGTEQNTIYF.

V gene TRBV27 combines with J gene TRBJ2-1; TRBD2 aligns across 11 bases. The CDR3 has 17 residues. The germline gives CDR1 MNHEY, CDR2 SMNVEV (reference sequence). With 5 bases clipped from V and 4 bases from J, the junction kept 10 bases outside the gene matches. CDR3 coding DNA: TGTGCCAGCAGTCAGCGACTAGCGGGGTTTACATACAATGAGCAGTTCTTC. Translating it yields CASSQRLAGFTYNEQFF.

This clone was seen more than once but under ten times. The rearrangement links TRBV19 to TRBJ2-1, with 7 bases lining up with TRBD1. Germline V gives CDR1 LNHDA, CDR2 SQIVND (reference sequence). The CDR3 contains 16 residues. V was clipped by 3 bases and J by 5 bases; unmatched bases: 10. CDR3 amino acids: CASSIKGGTANNEQFF. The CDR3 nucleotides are TGTGCCAGTAGTATCAAAGGTGGGACAGCCAACAATGAGCAGTTCTTC. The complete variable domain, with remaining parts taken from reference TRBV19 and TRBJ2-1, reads DGGITQSPKYLFRKEGQNVTLSCEQNLNHDAMYWYRQDPGQGLRLIYYSQIVNDFQKGDIAEGYSVSREKKESFPLTVTSAQKNPTAFYLCASSIKGGTANNEQFFGPGTRLTVL.

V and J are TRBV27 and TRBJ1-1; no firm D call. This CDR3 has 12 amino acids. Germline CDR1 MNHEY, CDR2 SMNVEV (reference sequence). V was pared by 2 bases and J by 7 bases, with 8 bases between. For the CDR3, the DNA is TGTGCCAGCAGTTTAGATAGCGGTGAAGCTTTCTTT. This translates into CASSLDSGEAFF.

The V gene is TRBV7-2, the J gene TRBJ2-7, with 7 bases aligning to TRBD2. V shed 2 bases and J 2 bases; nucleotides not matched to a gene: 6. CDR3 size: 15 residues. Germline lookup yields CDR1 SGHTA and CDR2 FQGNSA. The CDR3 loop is CASSLHASGTYEQYF. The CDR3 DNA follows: TGTGCCAGCAGCTTACATGCTAGCGGCACCTACGAGCAGTACTTC.

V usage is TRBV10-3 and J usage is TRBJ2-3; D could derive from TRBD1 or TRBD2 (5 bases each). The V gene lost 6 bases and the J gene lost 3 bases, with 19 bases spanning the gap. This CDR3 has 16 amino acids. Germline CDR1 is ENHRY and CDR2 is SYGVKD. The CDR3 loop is CAIRAGETAQTDTQYF. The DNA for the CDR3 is TGTGCCATCAGGGCCGGGGAGACAGCCCAAACAGATACGCAGTATTTT.

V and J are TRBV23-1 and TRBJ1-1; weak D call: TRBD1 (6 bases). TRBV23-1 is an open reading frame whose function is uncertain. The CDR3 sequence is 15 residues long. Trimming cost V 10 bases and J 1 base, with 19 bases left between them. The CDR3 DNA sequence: TGCGCCACCTGGGGAGTTGGGGGCTCGAACACTGAAGCTTTCTTT. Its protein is CATWGVGGSNTEAFF.

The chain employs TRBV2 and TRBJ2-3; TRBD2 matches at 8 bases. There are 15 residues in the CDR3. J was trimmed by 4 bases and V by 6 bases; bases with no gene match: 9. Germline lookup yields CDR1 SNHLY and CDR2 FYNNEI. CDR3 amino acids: CASRLLSGSADTQYF. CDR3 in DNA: TGTGCCAGCAGACTTTTAAGCGGGAGTGCAGATACGCAGTATTTT. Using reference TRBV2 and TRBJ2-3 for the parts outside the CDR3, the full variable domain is EPEVTQTPSHQVTQMGQEVILRCVPISNHLYFYWYRQILGQKVEFLVSFYNNEISEKSEIFDDQFSVERPDGSNFTLKIRSTKLEDSAMYFCASRLLSGSADTQYFGPGTRLTVL.

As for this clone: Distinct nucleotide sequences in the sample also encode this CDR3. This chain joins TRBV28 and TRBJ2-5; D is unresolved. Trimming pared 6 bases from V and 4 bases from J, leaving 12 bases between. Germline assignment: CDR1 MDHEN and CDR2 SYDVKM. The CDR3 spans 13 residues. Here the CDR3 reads CASSSRTPETQYF. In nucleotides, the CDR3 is TGTGCCAGCAGCAGTCGGACGCCAGAGACCCAGTACTTC.

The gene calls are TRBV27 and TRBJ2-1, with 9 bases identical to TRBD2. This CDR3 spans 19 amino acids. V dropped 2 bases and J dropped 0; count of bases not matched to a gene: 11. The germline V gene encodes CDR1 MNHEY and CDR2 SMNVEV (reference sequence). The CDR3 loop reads CASSLMSQLAGISYNEQFF. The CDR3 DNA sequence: TGTGCCAGCAGTTTAATGAGCCAACTAGCGGGCATCTCCTACAATGAGCAGTTCTTC.

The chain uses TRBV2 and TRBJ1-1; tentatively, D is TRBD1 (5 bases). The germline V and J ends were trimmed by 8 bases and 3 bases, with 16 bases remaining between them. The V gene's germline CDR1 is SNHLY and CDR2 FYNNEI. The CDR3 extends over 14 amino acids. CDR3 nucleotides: TGTGCCAGCGGGGGGGTTAAACTCTACACTGAAGCTTTCTTT. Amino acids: CASGGVKLYTEAFF.